Listed here is a single T cell receptor (beta chain). No cognate antigen has been identified for it. Base quality data are lacking; no much larger clone is found one base away. The sample belongs to a study of blood T cell repertoires in COVID-19 (TCRdb year 2020). Regarding the study in general: The collaborator samples originated in the United States, Italy and Spain and spanned the acute and convalescent phases of COVID-19. A freely available public database, intended as a resource for researchers studying the immune response to SARS-CoV-2, is where the repertoires were released. The sample metadata nearly always contained a de-identified subject ID, COVID-19 status, age in years and sex. Samples came from the ongoing ImmuneRACE study (first 160 participants) plus 1,254 subjects from 6 global collaborators. The material from the prospective study consisted of cDNA or gDNA derived from T cells, B-cell-depleted T cells, or PBMCs. Where available, HLA class I and class II types were taken from metadata supplied by the sample provider and were not determined by assay-based typing. Subjects who had been exposed to COVID-19, were actively infected with it, or had recovered from it provided the deeply sampled blood TCRbeta repertoires that made up the dataset.

TCRbeta CDR3 regions were amplified from genomic DNA by means of the immunoSEQ Assay, a bias-controlled multiplex PCR. Concerning the study's data processing: The number of nucleated cells in each sample was estimated by amplification of reference gene primers within the assay. To quantify the absolute abundance of each unique TCRbeta CDR3 rearrangement, sequence reads were collapsed and filtered. Productive Simpson clonality was computed per sample as the square root of Simpson's diversity index over productive rearrangements. TCRdb took over this immuneACCESS table, retaining in-frame rearrangements with V and J assigned. Such tables are incomplete; in checked studies, under half of the missing clones stem from an unresolved V gene, and the remainder is unexplained. D and trimming were read from the DNA, whereas the V and J calls and clone size are those reported in that table. Present in this sample are about 180,000 clones, more than 75% of which were seen just once. The ten top clones hold approximately 15% of the sample.

What the work shows at the level of the full study, not this receptor alone: The amount of clinical and demographic metadata varied by source and participant and was provided uncurated.

In the prospective study, participants were roughly 18 to 100 years old, resided in about two dozen geographic areas of the United States, and were enrolled through a virtual design. To assign participants to cohorts, the prospective study relied on clinical history that participants themselves reported in a screening survey and a study questionnaire. Exposed participants had been in contact, within 2 weeks of entering the study, with a person who had a PCR-confirmed or clinician-diagnosed case of COVID-19. In the prospective study, mobile phlebotomists collected whole blood, serum and a nasopharyngeal or oropharyngeal swab from each participant. Prospective study participants could optionally give additional blood draws and questionnaires over an approximately two-month period. Before DNA extraction, blood samples from the prospective study were shipped at room temperature or frozen. The source of this sequence is a man in his 60s who had been exposed to COVID-19. What was sequenced was PBMCs or T cells enriched from blood (not recorded which).

For the CDR3, the sequence is CATSRGGGANEKLFF. DNA sequence: TGTGCCACCAGCAGAGGCGGAGGGGCTAATGAAAAACTGTTTTTT. The sequence is built from TRBV15 and TRBJ1-4; the D segment could be TRBD1, given 5 matching bases. Sequences LNHNV (CDR1) and YYDKDF (CDR2) are obtained from the germline V gene (reference sequence). The V end loses 1 base and the J end loses 3 bases, and a stretch of 9 bases separates them. The CDR3, from cysteine to phenylalanine, totals 15 residues. Only the CDR3 DNA stays, 45 bases, in frame from base 1.